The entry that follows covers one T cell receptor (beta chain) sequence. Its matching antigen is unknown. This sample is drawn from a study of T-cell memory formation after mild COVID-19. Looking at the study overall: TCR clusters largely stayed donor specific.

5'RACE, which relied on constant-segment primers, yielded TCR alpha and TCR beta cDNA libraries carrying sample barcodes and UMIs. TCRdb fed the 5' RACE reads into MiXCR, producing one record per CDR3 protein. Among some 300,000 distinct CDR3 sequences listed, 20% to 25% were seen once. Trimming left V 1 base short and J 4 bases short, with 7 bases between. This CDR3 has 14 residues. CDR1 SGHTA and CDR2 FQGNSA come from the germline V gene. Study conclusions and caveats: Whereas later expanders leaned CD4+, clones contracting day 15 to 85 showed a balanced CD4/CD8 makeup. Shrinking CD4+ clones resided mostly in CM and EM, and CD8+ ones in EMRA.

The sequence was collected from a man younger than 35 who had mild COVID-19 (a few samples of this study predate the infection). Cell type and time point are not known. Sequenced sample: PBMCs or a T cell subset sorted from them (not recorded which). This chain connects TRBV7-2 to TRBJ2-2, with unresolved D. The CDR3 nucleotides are TGTGCCAGCAGCTTAGGTTTTTTCACCGGGGAGCTGTTTTTT. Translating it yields CASSLGFFTGELFF.